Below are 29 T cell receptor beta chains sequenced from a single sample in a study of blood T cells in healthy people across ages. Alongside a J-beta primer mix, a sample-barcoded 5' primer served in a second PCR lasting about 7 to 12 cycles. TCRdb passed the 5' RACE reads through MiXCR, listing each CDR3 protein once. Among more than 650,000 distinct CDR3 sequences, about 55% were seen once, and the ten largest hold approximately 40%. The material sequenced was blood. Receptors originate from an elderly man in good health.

CDR3 protein: CASSLIRDRGADGYTF. CDR3 sequence (DNA): TGTGCCAGCAGCCTAATAAGAGATCGGGGGGCCGATGGCTACACCTTC. This rearrangement joins TRBV14 to TRBJ1-2, with a tentative D call TRBD1 (6 bases). There are 16 residues in the CDR3. V was pared by 4 bases and J by 6 bases, with 21 bases between. The V gene's germline CDR1 is SGHDN and CDR2 FVKESK.

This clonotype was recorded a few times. CDR3 nucleotide sequence: TGCAGCGTTGAAGATCGCGGGGTGACCTTTTACGAGCAGTACTTC. This translates into CSVEDRGVTFYEQYF. This sequence joins TRBV29-1 and TRBJ2-7; perhaps TRBD2 as D (6 bases). Germline V lookup: CDR1 SQVTM, CDR2 ANQGSEA. With 0 bases removed from V and 4 bases from J, the gap between germline ends came to 16 bases. The CDR3 loop spans 15 amino acids.

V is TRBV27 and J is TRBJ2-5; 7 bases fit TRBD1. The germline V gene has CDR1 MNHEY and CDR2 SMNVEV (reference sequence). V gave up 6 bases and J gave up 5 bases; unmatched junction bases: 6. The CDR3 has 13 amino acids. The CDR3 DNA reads TGTGCCAGCAGGCCGACAGGGTGGGAGACCCAGTACTTC. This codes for CASRPTGWETQYF.

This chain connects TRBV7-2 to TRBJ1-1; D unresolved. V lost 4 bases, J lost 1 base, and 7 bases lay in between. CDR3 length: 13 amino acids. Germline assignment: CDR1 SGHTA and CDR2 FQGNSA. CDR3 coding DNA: TGTGCCAGCAGCTCCCGCAGGAACACTGAAGCTTTCTTT. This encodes CASSSRRNTEAFF.

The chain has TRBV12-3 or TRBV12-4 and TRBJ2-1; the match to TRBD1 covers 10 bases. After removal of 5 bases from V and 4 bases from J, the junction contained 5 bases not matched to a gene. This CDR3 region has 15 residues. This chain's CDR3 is CASSAGTGVYNEQFF. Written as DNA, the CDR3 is TGTGCCAGCAGTGCCGGGACAGGGGTATACAATGAGCAGTTCTTC.

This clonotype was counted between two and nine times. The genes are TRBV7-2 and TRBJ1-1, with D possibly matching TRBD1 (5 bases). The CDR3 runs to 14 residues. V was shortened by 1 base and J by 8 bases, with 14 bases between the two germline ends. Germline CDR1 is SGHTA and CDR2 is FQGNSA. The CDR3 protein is CASSLVAGPSEAFF. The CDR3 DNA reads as TGTGCCAGCAGCTTAGTAGCAGGGCCCTCAGAAGCTTTCTTT.

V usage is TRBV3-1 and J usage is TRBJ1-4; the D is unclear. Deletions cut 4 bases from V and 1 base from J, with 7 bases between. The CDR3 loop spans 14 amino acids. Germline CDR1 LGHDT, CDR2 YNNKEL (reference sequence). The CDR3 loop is CASSRSRTNEKLFF. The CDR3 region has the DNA TGTGCCAGCAGCCGTTCGCGAACTAATGAAAAACTGTTTTTT.

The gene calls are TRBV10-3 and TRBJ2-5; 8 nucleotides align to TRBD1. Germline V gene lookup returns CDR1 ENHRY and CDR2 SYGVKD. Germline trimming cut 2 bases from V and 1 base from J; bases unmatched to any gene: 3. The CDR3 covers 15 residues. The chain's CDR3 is CAISERGQAQETQYF. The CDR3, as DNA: TGTGCCATCAGTGAGCGGGGACAGGCCCAAGAGACCCAGTACTTC.

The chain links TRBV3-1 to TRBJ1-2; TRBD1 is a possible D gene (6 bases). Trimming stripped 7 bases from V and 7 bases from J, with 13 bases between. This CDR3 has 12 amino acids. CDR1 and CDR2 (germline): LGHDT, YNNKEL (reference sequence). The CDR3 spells CASTTGTAGYTF. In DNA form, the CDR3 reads TGTGCCAGCACCACAGGGACGGCTGGCTACACCTTC.

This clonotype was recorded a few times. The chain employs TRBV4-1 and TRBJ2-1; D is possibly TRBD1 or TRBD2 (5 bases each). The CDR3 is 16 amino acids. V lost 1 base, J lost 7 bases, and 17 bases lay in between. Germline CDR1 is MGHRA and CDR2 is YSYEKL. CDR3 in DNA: TGCGCCAGCAGCCAAGTTTGGGGACCAGTGGGGAATGAGCAGTTCTTC. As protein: CASSQVWGPVGNEQFF.

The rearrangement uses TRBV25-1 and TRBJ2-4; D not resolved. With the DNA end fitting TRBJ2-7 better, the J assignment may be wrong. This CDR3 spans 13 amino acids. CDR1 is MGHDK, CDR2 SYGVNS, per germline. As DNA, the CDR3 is TGTGCCAGCAGTGAAAACTCCCCCTACGAGCAGTACTTC. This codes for CASSENSPYEQYF.

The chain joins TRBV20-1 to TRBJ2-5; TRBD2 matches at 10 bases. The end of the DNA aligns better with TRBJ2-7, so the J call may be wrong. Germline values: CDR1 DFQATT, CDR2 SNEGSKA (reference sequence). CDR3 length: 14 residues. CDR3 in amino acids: CSASGTSAGYEQYF. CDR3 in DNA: TGCAGTGCTAGTGGGACTAGCGCCGGGTACGAGCAGTACTTC.

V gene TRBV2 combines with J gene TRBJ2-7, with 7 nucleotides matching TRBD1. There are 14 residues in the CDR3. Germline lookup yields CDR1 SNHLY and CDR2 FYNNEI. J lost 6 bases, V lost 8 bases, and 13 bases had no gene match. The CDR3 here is CASGTGDWFGEQYF. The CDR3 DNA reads TGTGCCAGCGGCACAGGGGATTGGTTTGGCGAGCAGTACTTC.

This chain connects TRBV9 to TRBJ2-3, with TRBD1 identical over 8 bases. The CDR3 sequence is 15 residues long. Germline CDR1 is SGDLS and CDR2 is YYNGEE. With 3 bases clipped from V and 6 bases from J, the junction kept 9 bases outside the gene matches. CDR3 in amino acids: CASSARGQKPDTQYF. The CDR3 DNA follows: TGTGCCAGCAGCGCCAGGGGGCAAAAGCCGGATACGCAGTATTTT. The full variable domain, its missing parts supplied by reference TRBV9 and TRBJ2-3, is DSGVTQTPKHLITATGQRVTLRCSPRSGDLSVYWYQQSLDQGLQFLIQYYNGEERAKGNILERFSAQQFPDLHSELNLSSLELGDSALYFCASSARGQKPDTQYFGPGTRLTVL.

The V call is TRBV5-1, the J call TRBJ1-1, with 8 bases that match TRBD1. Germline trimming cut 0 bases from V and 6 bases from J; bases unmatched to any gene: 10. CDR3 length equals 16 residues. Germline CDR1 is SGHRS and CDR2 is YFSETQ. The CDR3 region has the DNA TGCGCCAGCAGCTTGGTAGTCGGGACAGGCGAGGCTGAAGCTTTCTTT. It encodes CASSLVVGTGEAEAFF.

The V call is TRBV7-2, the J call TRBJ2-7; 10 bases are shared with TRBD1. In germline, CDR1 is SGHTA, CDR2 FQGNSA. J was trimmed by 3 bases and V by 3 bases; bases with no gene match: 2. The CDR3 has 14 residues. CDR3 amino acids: CASSFGTGDYEQYF. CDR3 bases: TGTGCCAGCAGCTTCGGGACAGGGGACTACGAGCAGTACTTC.

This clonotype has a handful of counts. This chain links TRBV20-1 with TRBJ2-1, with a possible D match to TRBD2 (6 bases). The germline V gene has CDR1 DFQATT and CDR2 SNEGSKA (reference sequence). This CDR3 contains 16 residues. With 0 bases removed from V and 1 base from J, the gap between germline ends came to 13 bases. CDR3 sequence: CSARDPGTVSYNEQFF. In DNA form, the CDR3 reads TGCAGTGCTAGAGATCCAGGGACTGTGTCCTACAATGAGCAGTTCTTC.

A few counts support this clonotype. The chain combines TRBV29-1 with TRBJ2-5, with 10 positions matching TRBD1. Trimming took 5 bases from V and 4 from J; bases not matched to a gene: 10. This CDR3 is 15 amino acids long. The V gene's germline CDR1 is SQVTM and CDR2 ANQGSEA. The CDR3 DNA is TGCAGCGTTAACCACCGGGACAGGGGCGGAGAGACCCAGTACTTC. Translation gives CSVNHRDRGGETQYF.

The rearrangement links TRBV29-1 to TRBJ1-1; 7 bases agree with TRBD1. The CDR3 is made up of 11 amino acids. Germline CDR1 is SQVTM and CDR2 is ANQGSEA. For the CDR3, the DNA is TGCAGTGGGACAGTGAACACTGAAGCTTTCTTT. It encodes CSGTVNTEAFF.

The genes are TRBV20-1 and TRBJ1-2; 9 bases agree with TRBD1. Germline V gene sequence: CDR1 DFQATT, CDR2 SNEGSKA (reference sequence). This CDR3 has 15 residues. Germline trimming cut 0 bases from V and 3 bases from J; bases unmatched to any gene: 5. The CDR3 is CSARDLRTGDYGYTF. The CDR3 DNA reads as TGCAGTGCTAGAGATTTGCGGACAGGGGACTATGGCTACACCTTC.

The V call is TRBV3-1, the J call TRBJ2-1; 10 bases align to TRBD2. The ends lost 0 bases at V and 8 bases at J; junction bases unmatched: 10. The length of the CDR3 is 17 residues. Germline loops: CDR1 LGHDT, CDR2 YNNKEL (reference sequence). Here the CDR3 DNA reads TGTGCCAGCAGCCAAGAAGGGCGGCTAGCGGGAGTACATGAGCAGTTCTTC. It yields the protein CASSQEGRLAGVHEQFF.

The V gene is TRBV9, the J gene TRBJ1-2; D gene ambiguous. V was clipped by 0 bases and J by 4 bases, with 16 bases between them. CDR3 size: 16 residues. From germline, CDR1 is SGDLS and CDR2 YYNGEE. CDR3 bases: TGTGCCAGCAGCGTAGACGACCTCGGGTCTGGCTATGGCTACACCTTC. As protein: CASSVDDLGSGYGYTF.

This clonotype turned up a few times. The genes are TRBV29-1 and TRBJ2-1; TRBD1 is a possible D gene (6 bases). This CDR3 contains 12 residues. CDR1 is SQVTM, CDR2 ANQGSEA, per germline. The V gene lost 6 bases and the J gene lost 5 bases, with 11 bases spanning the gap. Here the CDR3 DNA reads TGCAGCGTCGACAGGCAGAACAATGAGCAGTTCTTC. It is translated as CSVDRQNNEQFF.

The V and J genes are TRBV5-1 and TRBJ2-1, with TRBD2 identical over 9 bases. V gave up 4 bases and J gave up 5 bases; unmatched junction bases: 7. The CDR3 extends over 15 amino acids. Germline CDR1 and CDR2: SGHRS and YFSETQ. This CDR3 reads CASSNGLATDNEQFF. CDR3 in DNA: TGCGCCAGCAGCAATGGACTAGCGACAGACAATGAGCAGTTCTTC.

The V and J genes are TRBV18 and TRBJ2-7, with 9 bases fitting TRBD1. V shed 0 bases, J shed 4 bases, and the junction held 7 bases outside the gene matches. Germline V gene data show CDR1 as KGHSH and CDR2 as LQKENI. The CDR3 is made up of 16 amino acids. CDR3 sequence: CASSPPGTGTLYEQYF. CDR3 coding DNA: TGTGCCAGCTCACCACCTGGGACAGGGACTCTATACGAGCAGTACTTC.

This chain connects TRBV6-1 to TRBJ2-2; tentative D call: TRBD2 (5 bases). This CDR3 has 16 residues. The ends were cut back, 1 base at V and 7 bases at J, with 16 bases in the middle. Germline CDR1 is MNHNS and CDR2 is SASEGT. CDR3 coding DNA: TGTGCCAGCAGTGAAGGCGGACTGGGAACTTACGGGGAGCTGTTTTTT. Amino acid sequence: CASSEGGLGTYGELFF.

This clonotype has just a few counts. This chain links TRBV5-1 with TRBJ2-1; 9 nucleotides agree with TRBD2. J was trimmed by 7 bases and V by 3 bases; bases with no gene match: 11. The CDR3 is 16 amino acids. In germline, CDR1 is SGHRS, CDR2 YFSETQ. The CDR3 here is CASSSDVAGVGNEQFF. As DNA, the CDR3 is TGCGCCAGCAGCTCTGACGTAGCGGGAGTTGGAAATGAGCAGTTCTTC.

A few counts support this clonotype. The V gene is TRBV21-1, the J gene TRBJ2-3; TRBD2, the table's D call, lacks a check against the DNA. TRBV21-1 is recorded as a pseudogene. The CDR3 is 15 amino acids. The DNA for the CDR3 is TGTGCCAGCAGCACCCCTCCGGGAGGGCACAGATACGCGTATTTT. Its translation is CASSTPPGGHRYAYF.

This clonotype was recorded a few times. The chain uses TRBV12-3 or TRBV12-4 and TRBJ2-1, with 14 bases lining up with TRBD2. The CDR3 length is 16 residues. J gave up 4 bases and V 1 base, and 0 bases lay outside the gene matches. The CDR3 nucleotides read TGTGCCAGCAGTTTAGGGACTAGCGGGAGGTACAATGAGCAGTTCTTC. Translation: CASSLGTSGRYNEQFF.